Listed below are T cell receptor beta chains from one sample, sequenced in a study of blood T cell repertoires in COVID-19. Sequencing used immunoSEQ multiplex PCR; TCRdb keeps in-frame clones, though not all of them. This table holds about 110,000 clones, around 81% found once. Sequencing was done on a sample of peripheral blood. The receptors shown here come from a human donor in a cohort sampled during active or convalescent COVID-19. CDR3s include the opening cysteine and the closing phenylalanine or tryptophan. The order of the fields is D gene, clone size, J gene, V gene, CDR3 protein, CDR3 DNA. D genes are given only for firm matches. Not every row has a clone size; where given, it reads once, few, many or a size class.

D gene: TRBD2
clone size: few
J gene: TRBJ2-5
V gene: TRBV10-3
CDR3 protein: CAISAGTSVETQYF
CDR3 DNA: TGTGCCATCAGTGCCGGGACTAGCGTAGAGACCCAGTACTTC

D gene: TRBD1
clone size: .
J gene: TRBJ1-6
V gene: TRBV7-9
CDR3 protein: CASSLGLYRGNEESPLHF
CDR3 DNA: TGTGCCAGCAGCTTAGGTTTGTACAGGGGTAACGAGGAGTCACCCCTCCACTTT

D gene: .
clone size: .
J gene: TRBJ2-7
V gene: TRBV7-6
CDR3 protein: CASSLAGGQLEWYF
CDR3 DNA: TGTGCCAGCAGCTTAGCCGGGGGGCAGCTCGAGTGGTACTTC

D gene: .
clone size: .
J gene: TRBJ2-1
V gene: TRBV24-1
CDR3 protein: CATSPWGDARAGEQFF
CDR3 DNA: TGTGCCACCAGCCCTTGGGGGGACGCCAGGGCAGGAGAGCAGTTCTTC

D gene: TRBD2
clone size: .
J gene: TRBJ2-1
V gene: TRBV4-2
CDR3 protein: CASSKQPGLAGVNEQFF
CDR3 DNA: TGTGCCAGCAGCAAACAACCGGGACTAGCGGGAGTTAATGAGCAGTTCTTC

D gene: .
clone size: .
J gene: TRBJ2-7
V gene: TRBV4-2
CDR3 protein: CASSGRLVHEQYF
CDR3 DNA: TGTGCCAGCAGCGGGAGACTAGTACACGAGCAGTACTTC

D gene: TRBD1
clone size: .
J gene: TRBJ2-3
V gene: TRBV28
CDR3 protein: CASSLGLGTGGRDTQYF
CDR3 DNA: TGTGCCAGCAGTCTAGGGCTTGGGACAGGGGGTAGAGATACGCAGTATTTT

D gene: TRBD2
clone size: .
J gene: TRBJ2-1
V gene: TRBV11-3
CDR3 protein: CASSLELGLAARDDEQFF
CDR3 DNA: TGTGCCAGCAGCTTAGAACTCGGACTAGCGGCCCGAGACGATGAGCAGTTCTTC

D gene: TRBD1
clone size: .
J gene: TRBJ1-6
V gene: TRBV19
CDR3 protein: CASSIRPAGGNRSPLHF
CDR3 DNA: TGTGCCAGTAGTATACGGCCCGCAGGGGGGAATAGATCACCCCTCCACTTT

D gene: .
clone size: .
J gene: TRBJ1-4
V gene: TRBV7-9
CDR3 protein: CASSIPMGPNEKLFF
CDR3 DNA: TGTGCCAGCAGCATCCCCATGGGGCCTAATGAAAAACTGTTTTTT

D gene: TRBD1
clone size: .
J gene: TRBJ1-1
V gene: TRBV11-2
CDR3 protein: CASSSRDRGTEAFF
CDR3 DNA: TGTGCCAGCAGCTCAAGGGACAGGGGCACTGAAGCTTTCTTT

D gene: .
clone size: .
J gene: TRBJ2-3
V gene: TRBV28
CDR3 protein: CASSSAGTDTQYF
CDR3 DNA: TGTGCCAGCAGTTCAGCGGGCACAGATACGCAGTATTTT

D gene: .
clone size: .
J gene: TRBJ1-1
V gene: TRBV18
CDR3 protein: CASSPFDAGDTEAFF
CDR3 DNA: TGTGCCAGCTCACCCTTTGACGCAGGGGACACTGAAGCTTTCTTT

D gene: .
clone size: medium-sized
J gene: TRBJ1-1
V gene: TRBV4-3
CDR3 protein: CASSQADTEAFF
CDR3 DNA: TGCGCCAGCAGCCAAGCGGACACTGAAGCTTTCTTT

D gene: TRBD1
clone size: .
J gene: TRBJ2-7
V gene: TRBV5-1
CDR3 protein: CASRTSRTGGTYEQYF
CDR3 DNA: TGCGCCAGCAGAACGAGCCGGACAGGGGGTACCTACGAGCAGTACTTC

D gene: .
clone size: .
J gene: TRBJ1-1
V gene: TRBV9
CDR3 protein: CASSVSPLREAFF
CDR3 DNA: TGTGCCAGCAGCGTATCCCCACTCAGGGAAGCTTTCTTT

D gene: TRBD1
clone size: .
J gene: TRBJ2-7
V gene: TRBV6-6
CDR3 protein: CASIKNRGISFYEQYF
CDR3 DNA: TGTGCCAGCATAAAAAACAGGGGAATTTCATTCTACGAGCAGTACTTC

D gene: TRBD2
clone size: .
J gene: TRBJ2-7
V gene: TRBV6-1
CDR3 protein: CASSELWTSDYEQYF
CDR3 DNA: TGTGCCAGCAGTGAATTGTGGACTAGCGACTACGAGCAGTACTTC

D gene: .
clone size: .
J gene: TRBJ2-2
V gene: TRBV4-1
CDR3 protein: CASSQGWDWALGELFF
CDR3 DNA: TGCGCCAGCAGCCAAGGCTGGGACTGGGCCCTCGGGGAGCTGTTTTTT

D gene: TRBD2
clone size: .
J gene: TRBJ2-1
V gene: TRBV28
CDR3 protein: CASKPLAGGYNEQFF
CDR3 DNA: TGTGCCAGCAAACCCCTAGCGGGAGGTTACAATGAGCAGTTCTTC

D gene: .
clone size: once
J gene: TRBJ2-7
V gene: TRBV11-2
CDR3 protein: CASSLVRTTYEQYF
CDR3 DNA: TGTGCCAGCAGCTTAGTTAGGACTACCTACGAGCAGTACTTC

D gene: TRBD1
clone size: .
J gene: TRBJ1-5
V gene: TRBV19
CDR3 protein: CASSTTGGGGSQPQHF
CDR3 DNA: TGTGCCAGTAGCACCACAGGGGGCGGCGGGTCGCAGCCCCAGCATTTT

D gene: .
clone size: .
J gene: TRBJ1-1
V gene: TRBV11-2
CDR3 protein: CASSREGLMNTEAFF
CDR3 DNA: TGTGCCAGCAGCCGGGAGGGGTTAATGAACACTGAAGCTTTCTTT

D gene: .
clone size: once
J gene: TRBJ2-7
V gene: TRBV29-1
CDR3 protein: CSVTKGYEQYF
CDR3 DNA: TGCAGCGTAACCAAGGGGTACGAGCAGTACTTC

D gene: .
clone size: .
J gene: TRBJ2-7
V gene: TRBV11-2
CDR3 protein: CASSPPGVVREQYF
CDR3 DNA: TGTGCCAGCAGCCCTCCGGGGGTGGTGCGGGAGCAGTACTTC

D gene: .
clone size: .
J gene: TRBJ2-7
V gene: TRBV9
CDR3 protein: CASSVDSRSYEQYF
CDR3 DNA: TGTGCCAGCAGCGTAGACAGCCGCTCCTACGAGCAGTACTTC

D gene: .
clone size: once
J gene: TRBJ1-2
V gene: TRBV19
CDR3 protein: CASSIAGFLRYGYTF
CDR3 DNA: TGTGCCAGTAGTATAGCGGGGTTTCTCCGATATGGCTACACCTTC

D gene: TRBD1
clone size: .
J gene: TRBJ2-1
V gene: TRBV2
CDR3 protein: CASSFGQGGYNEQFF
CDR3 DNA: TGTGCCAGCAGTTTCGGACAGGGGGGTTACAATGAGCAGTTCTTC

D gene: TRBD2
clone size: .
J gene: TRBJ2-5
V gene: TRBV5-1
CDR3 protein: CASSSGLAGVETQYF
CDR3 DNA: TGCGCCAGCAGCTCCGGACTAGCGGGAGTGGAGACCCAGTACTTC

D gene: .
clone size: once
J gene: TRBJ2-1
V gene: TRBV19
CDR3 protein: CASSITGSPNEQFF
CDR3 DNA: TGTGCCAGTAGTATAACCGGGAGCCCTAATGAGCAGTTCTTC

D gene: TRBD2
clone size: .
J gene: TRBJ2-3
V gene: TRBV7-2
CDR3 protein: CASSLERESDTQYF
CDR3 DNA: TGTGCCAGCAGCTTAGAGCGGGAATCGGATACGCAGTATTTT

D gene: TRBD1
clone size: .
J gene: TRBJ1-1
V gene: TRBV19
CDR3 protein: CASSIETGVNTEAFF
CDR3 DNA: TGTGCCAGTAGTATCGAAACAGGGGTGAACACTGAAGCTTTCTTT

D gene: .
clone size: .
J gene: TRBJ2-3
V gene: TRBV15
CDR3 protein: CATSRDLAISTDTQYF
CDR3 DNA: TGTGCCACCAGCAGAGATTTGGCCATTAGCACAGATACGCAGTATTTT

D gene: .
clone size: .
J gene: TRBJ2-1
V gene: TRBV5-1
CDR3 protein: CASSIQGPNEQFF
CDR3 DNA: TGCGCCAGCAGCATACAGGGCCCTAATGAGCAGTTCTTC

D gene: TRBD1
clone size: .
J gene: TRBJ2-3
V gene: TRBV27
CDR3 protein: CASSPGDRATDTQYF
CDR3 DNA: TGTGCCAGCAGTCCTGGGGACAGGGCCACAGATACGCAGTATTTT

D gene: TRBD1
clone size: .
J gene: TRBJ1-2
V gene: TRBV5-4
CDR3 protein: CASRPWTGGNYGYTF
CDR3 DNA: TGTGCCAGCAGACCCTGGACAGGGGGTAACTATGGCTACACCTTC

D gene: .
clone size: .
J gene: TRBJ2-3
V gene: TRBV7-2
CDR3 protein: CASSAYTDTQYF
CDR3 DNA: TGTGCCAGCAGCGCCTACACAGATACGCAGTATTTT

D gene: .
clone size: .
J gene: TRBJ2-7
V gene: TRBV2
CDR3 protein: CASRSLYYEQYF
CDR3 DNA: TGTGCCAGCAGGTCCTTGTACTACGAGCAGTACTTC

D gene: TRBD2
clone size: .
J gene: TRBJ2-1
V gene: TRBV24-1
CDR3 protein: CATSDPGLAGGPGNEQFF
CDR3 DNA: TGTGCCACCAGTGACCCGGGACTAGCGGGAGGGCCAGGGAATGAGCAGTTCTTC

D gene: TRBD2
clone size: .
J gene: TRBJ2-1
V gene: TRBV20-1
CDR3 protein: CSASSSGRLNEQFF
CDR3 DNA: TGCAGTGCTAGTAGCAGCGGGAGGCTCAATGAGCAGTTCTTC

D gene: .
clone size: .
J gene: TRBJ1-1
V gene: TRBV6-5
CDR3 protein: CASSYGRAALAFF
CDR3 DNA: TGTGCCAGCAGTTATGGCAGGGCGGCATTAGCTTTCTTT

D gene: TRBD1
clone size: few
J gene: TRBJ1-2
V gene: TRBV6-1
CDR3 protein: CASSETWDSDYGYTF
CDR3 DNA: TGTGCCAGCAGTGAAACTTGGGACAGCGACTATGGCTACACCTTC

D gene: TRBD1
clone size: once
J gene: TRBJ1-4
V gene: TRBV5-1
CDR3 protein: CASSFYGDRSEKLFF
CDR3 DNA: TGCGCCAGCAGCTTTTACGGGGACAGGTCTGAAAAACTGTTTTTT

D gene: .
clone size: .
J gene: TRBJ2-7
V gene: TRBV7-9
CDR3 protein: CASSPLGPFEQYF
CDR3 DNA: TGTGCCAGCAGCCCACTAGGTCCCTTTGAGCAGTACTTC

D gene: .
clone size: .
J gene: TRBJ1-1
V gene: TRBV2
CDR3 protein: CASSTRGDTEAFF
CDR3 DNA: TGTGCCAGCAGTACCAGGGGTGACACTGAAGCTTTCTTT

D gene: .
clone size: .
J gene: TRBJ2-1
V gene: TRBV10-3
CDR3 protein: CAISESPRSTYNEQFF
CDR3 DNA: TGTGCCATCAGTGAGTCCCCGCGGTCTACTTACAATGAGCAGTTCTTC

D gene: .
clone size: .
J gene: TRBJ1-2
V gene: TRBV6-2/TRBV6-3
CDR3 protein: CASSYVGRTHTSNYGYTF
CDR3 DNA: TGTGCCAGCAGTTACGTGGGGCGGACCCACACCTCTAACTATGGCTACACCTTC

D gene: TRBD2
clone size: .
J gene: TRBJ2-1
V gene: TRBV2
CDR3 protein: CASRVRLAGYNEQFF
CDR3 DNA: TGTGCCAGCAGAGTCCGTTTAGCGGGCTACAATGAGCAGTTCTTC

D gene: TRBD1
clone size: .
J gene: TRBJ2-1
V gene: TRBV5-6
CDR3 protein: CASSLGQGAVEQFF
CDR3 DNA: TGTGCCAGCAGCTTGGGGCAGGGGGCGGTTGAGCAGTTCTTC

D gene: .
clone size: .
J gene: TRBJ1-6
V gene: TRBV19
CDR3 protein: CASSSRQVNYNSPLHF
CDR3 DNA: TGTGCCAGTAGTTCCCGACAGGTCAACTATAATTCACCCCTCCACTTT

D gene: .
clone size: .
J gene: TRBJ1-2
V gene: TRBV19
CDR3 protein: CASSMAFYSNYGYTF
CDR3 DNA: TGTGCCAGTAGTATGGCGTTCTACAGCAACTATGGCTACACCTTC

D gene: TRBD1
clone size: .
J gene: TRBJ2-1
V gene: TRBV7-8
CDR3 protein: CASSFEGGPYYYNEQFF
CDR3 DNA: TGTGCCAGCAGCTTCGAAGGGGGCCCTTACTACTACAATGAGCAGTTCTTC

D gene: TRBD1
clone size: .
J gene: TRBJ2-2
V gene: TRBV19
CDR3 protein: CASGFFRDRVSTGELFF
CDR3 DNA: TGTGCCAGTGGTTTCTTCCGGGACAGGGTGTCCACCGGGGAGCTGTTTTTT

D gene: TRBD1
clone size: .
J gene: TRBJ1-2
V gene: TRBV5-6
CDR3 protein: CASTGGNYGYTF
CDR3 DNA: TGTGCCAGCACAGGGGGGAACTATGGCTACACCTTC

D gene: .
clone size: .
J gene: TRBJ1-1
V gene: TRBV6-2/TRBV6-3
CDR3 protein: CASSYRVSTEAFF
CDR3 DNA: TGTGCCAGCAGTTACCGCGTATCGACTGAAGCTTTCTTT

D gene: .
clone size: .
J gene: TRBJ1-2
V gene: TRBV4-1
CDR3 protein: CASSQEPRNNYGYTF
CDR3 DNA: TGCGCCAGCAGCCAAGAACCGAGAAACAACTATGGCTACACCTTC

D gene: TRBD1
clone size: .
J gene: TRBJ1-1
V gene: TRBV2
CDR3 protein: CASRGQENTEAFF
CDR3 DNA: TGTGCCAGCAGGGGACAGGAGAACACTGAAGCTTTCTTT

D gene: TRBD1
clone size: .
J gene: TRBJ1-1
V gene: TRBV27
CDR3 protein: CASSSRTGWGNTEAFF
CDR3 DNA: TGTGCCAGCAGTTCAAGGACAGGGTGGGGGAACACTGAAGCTTTCTTT

D gene: .
clone size: once
J gene: TRBJ2-7
V gene: TRBV15
CDR3 protein: CATSRGRDLSYEQYF
CDR3 DNA: TGTGCCACCAGCAGAGGTAGGGACTTATCCTACGAGCAGTACTTC